This T cell receptor beta chain was sequenced during a study of T cells in Graves' hyperthyroidism and ophthalmopathy. Study-wide context: Prior to any treatment, at the point of initial diagnosis, peripheral blood was collected.

What was amplified from RNA transcripts were TCR beta CDR3 regions. A set of HTBI primers served as the primers for a first-round RT-PCR of the TCR CDR3. Via MiXCR, TCRdb re-called the multiplex PCR reads, giving one row per CDR3 protein. The sample includes 600,000 to 650,000 distinct CDR3 sequences, 20% to 25% of them seen just once. This clonotype was observed a few times. The sequence was obtained from a man in his thirties or forties with Graves' ophthalmopathy. The sequencing input was blood.

The CDR3, as DNA: TGCAGTGCTAGAGATATAGACAGGGGACGCTACGAGCAGTACTTC. It specifies CSARDIDRGRYEQYF. The chain combines TRBV20-1 with TRBJ2-7; 8 nucleotides line up with TRBD1. Germline V gives CDR1 DFQATT, CDR2 SNEGSKA (reference sequence). With V trimmed by 0 bases and J by 3 bases, 7 bases remained unmatched. The CDR3 loop spans 15 amino acids.